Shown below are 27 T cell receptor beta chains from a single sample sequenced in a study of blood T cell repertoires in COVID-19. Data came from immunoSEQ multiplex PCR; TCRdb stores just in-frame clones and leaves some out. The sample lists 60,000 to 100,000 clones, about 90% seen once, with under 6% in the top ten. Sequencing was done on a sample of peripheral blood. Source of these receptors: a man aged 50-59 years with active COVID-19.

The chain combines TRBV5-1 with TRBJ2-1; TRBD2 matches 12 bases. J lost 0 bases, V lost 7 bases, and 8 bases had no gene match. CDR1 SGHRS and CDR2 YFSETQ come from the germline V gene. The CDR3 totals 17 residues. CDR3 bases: TGCGCCAGCTTCCCCGGGACTAGCGGGCTCTCCTACAATGAGCAGTTCTTC. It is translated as CASFPGTSGLSYNEQFF.

The CDR3 here is CASSLDRGETQYF. The CDR3 DNA sequence: TGTGCCAGCAGCTTAGACAGGGGAGAGACCCAGTACTTC. This chain links TRBV7-3 with TRBJ2-5; 8 positions match TRBD1. In germline, CDR1 is SGHTA, CDR2 FQGTGA. This CDR3 is 13 amino acids long. Trimming removed 2 bases from V and 4 bases from J; junction bases left unmatched: 0. The whole variable domain, remainder taken from reference TRBV7-3 and TRBJ2-5, is GAGVSQTPSNKVTEKGKYVELRCDPISGHTALYWYRQSLGQGPEFLIYFQGTGAADDSGLPNDRFFAVRPEGSVSTLKIQRTERGDSAVYLCASSLDRGETQYFGPGTRLLVL.

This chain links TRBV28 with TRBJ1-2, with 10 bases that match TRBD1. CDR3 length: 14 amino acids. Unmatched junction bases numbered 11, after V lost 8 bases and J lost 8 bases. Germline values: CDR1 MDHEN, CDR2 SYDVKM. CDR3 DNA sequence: TGTGCCAGCGCCCCGGGACAGGGGACGGGGGGCTACACCTTC. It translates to CASAPGQGTGGYTF.

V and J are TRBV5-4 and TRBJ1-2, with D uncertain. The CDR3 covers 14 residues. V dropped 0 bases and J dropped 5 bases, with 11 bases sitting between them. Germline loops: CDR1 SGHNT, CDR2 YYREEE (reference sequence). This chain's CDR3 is CASSLAPGGYGYTF. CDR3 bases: TGTGCCAGCAGCTTGGCCCCGGGAGGGTATGGCTACACCTTC.

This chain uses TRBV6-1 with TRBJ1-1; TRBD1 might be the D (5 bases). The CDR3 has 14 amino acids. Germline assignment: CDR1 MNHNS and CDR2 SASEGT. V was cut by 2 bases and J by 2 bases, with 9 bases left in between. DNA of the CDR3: TGTGCCAGCAGTGAAAGGGGCGGAAACACTGAAGCTTTCTTT. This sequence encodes CASSERGGNTEAFF.

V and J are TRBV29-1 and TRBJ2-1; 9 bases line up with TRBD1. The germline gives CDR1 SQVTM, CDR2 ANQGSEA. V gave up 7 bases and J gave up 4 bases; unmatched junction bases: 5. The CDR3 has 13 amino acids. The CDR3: CSAGQGVYNEQFF. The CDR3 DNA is TGCAGCGCGGGACAGGGTGTTTACAATGAGCAGTTCTTC.

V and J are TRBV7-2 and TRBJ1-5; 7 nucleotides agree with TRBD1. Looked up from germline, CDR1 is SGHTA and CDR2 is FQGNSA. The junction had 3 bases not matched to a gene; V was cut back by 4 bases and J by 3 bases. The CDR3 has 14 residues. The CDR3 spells CASSSTGYNQPQHF. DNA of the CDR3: TGTGCCAGCAGCTCGACAGGGTACAATCAGCCCCAGCATTTT. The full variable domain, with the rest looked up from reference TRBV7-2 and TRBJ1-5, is GAGVSQSPSNKVTEKGKDVELRCDPISGHTALYWYRQSLGQGLEFLIYFQGNSAPDKSGLPSDRFSAERTGGSVSTLTIQRTQQEDSAVYLCASSSTGYNQPQHFGDGTRLSIL.

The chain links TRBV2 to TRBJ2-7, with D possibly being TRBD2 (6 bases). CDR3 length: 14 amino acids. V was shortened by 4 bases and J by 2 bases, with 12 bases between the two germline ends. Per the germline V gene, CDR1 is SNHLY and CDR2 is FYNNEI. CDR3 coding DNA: TGTGCCAGCAGTGTATCGGGAGAAGCCTACGAGCAGTACTTC. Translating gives CASSVSGEAYEQYF.

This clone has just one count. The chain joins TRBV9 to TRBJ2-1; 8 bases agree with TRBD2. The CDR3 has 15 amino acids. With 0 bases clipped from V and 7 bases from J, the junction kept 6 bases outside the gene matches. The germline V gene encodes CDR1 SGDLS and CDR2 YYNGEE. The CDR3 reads CASSVGSSGINEQFF. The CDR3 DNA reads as TGTGCCAGCAGCGTAGGGAGTAGCGGGATAAATGAGCAGTTCTTC.

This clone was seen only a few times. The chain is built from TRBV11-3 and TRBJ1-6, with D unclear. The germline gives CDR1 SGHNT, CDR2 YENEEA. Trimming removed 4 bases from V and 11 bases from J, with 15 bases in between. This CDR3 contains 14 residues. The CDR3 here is CASSSMPPGTPLHF. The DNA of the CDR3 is TGTGCCAGCAGCTCGATGCCCCCGGGAACACCCCTCCACTTT. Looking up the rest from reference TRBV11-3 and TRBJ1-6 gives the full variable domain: EAGVVQSPRYKIIEKKQPVAFWCNPISGHNTLYWYLQNLGQGPELLIRYENEEAVDDSQLPKDRFSAERLKGVDSTLKIQPAELGDSAVYLCASSSMPPGTPLHFGNGTRLTVT.

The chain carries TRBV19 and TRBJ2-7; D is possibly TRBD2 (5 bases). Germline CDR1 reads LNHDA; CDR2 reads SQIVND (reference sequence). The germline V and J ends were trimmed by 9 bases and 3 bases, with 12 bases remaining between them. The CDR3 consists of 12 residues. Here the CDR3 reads CASQGSSYEQYF. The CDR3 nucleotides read TGTGCCAGCCAAGGGAGCAGCTACGAGCAGTACTTC.

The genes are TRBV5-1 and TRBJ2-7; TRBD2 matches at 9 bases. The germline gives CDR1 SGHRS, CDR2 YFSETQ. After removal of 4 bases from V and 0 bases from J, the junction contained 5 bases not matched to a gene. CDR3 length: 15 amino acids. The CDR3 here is CASSPGLAYSYEQYF. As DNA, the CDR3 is TGCGCCAGCAGCCCTGGACTAGCGTACTCCTACGAGCAGTACTTC.

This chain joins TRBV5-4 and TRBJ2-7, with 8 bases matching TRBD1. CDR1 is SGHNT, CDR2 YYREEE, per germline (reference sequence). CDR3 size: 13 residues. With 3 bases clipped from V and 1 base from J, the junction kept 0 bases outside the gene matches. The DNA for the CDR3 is TGTGCCAGCAGCTGGACAGGGTCCTACGAGCAGTACTTC. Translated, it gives CASSWTGSYEQYF.

CDR3 nucleotide sequence: TGCGCCAGCAGCTTGGGAGCGGGGCGGGTACAAGATACGCAGTATTTT. Translated, it gives CASSLGAGRVQDTQYF. The J gene is TRBJ2-3, the V gene TRBV5-1; 7 nucleotides match TRBD2. The CDR3 has 16 residues. The V gene's germline CDR1 is SGHRS and CDR2 YFSETQ. The V and J ends lost 0 bases and 5 bases, in that order; junction bases with no gene match: 9.

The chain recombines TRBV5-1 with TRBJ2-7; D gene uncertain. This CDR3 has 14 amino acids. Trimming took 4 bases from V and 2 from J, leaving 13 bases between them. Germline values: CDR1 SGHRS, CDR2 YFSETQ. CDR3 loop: CASSEDTNAYEQYF. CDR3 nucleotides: TGCGCCAGCAGCGAAGACACCAACGCCTACGAGCAGTACTTC.

CDR3 protein: CASTQRGFHSNQPQHF. CDR3 in DNA: TGTGCCAGCACCCAACGGGGGTTTCATAGCAATCAGCCCCAGCATTTT. The V call is TRBV2, the J call TRBJ1-5, with D tentatively TRBD1 (5 bases). Per germline, CDR1 SNHLY and CDR2 FYNNEI. Trimming stripped 7 bases from V and 0 bases from J, with 16 bases between. This CDR3 comprises 16 residues.

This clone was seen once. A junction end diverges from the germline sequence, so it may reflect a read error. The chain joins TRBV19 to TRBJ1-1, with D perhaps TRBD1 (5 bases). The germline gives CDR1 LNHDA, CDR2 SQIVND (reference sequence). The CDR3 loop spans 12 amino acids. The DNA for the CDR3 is TGTGCCAGTATAGATGGGGCAGGTCTGGTGGACTTT. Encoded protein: CASIDGAGLVDF.

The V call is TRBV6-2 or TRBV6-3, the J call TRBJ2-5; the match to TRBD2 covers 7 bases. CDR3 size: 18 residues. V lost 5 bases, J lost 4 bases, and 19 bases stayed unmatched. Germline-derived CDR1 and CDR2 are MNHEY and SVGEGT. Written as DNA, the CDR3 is TGTGCCAGCAGTCCCACCCCCCCTAGAGGGAGGGTGGGAGAGACCCAGTACTTC. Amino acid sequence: CASSPTPPRGRVGETQYF.

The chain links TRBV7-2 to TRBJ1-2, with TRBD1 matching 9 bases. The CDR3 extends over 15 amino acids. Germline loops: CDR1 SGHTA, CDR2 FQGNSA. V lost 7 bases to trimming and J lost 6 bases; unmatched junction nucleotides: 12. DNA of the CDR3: TGTGCCAGCACCCTCGATTTGTGGACAGGGGATGGCTACACCTTC. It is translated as CASTLDLWTGDGYTF.

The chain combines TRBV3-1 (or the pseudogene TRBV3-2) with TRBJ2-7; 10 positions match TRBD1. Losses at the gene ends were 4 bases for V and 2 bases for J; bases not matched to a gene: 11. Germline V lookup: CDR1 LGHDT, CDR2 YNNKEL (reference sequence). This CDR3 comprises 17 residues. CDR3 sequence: CASSPEHRDRGPYEQYF. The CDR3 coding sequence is TGTGCCAGCAGCCCGGAGCACCGGGACAGGGGACCCTACGAGCAGTACTTC.

The CDR3 protein is CAWSVRLNEQFF. In nucleotides, the CDR3 is TGTGCCTGGAGTGTACGTCTAAATGAGCAGTTCTTC. The V gene is TRBV30, the J gene TRBJ2-1; the D is unclear. The CDR3 extends over 12 amino acids. The V end lost 0 bases, the J end lost 7 bases, and 7 bases lay between the germline ends. In germline, CDR1 is GTSNPN, CDR2 SVGIG (reference sequence).

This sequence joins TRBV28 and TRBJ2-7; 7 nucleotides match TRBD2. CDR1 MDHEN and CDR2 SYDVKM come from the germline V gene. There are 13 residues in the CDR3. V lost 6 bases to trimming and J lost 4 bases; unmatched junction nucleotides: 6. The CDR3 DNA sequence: TGTGCCAGCAGCCTCCCCGGGGGGTACGAGCAGTACTTC. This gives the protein CASSLPGGYEQYF.

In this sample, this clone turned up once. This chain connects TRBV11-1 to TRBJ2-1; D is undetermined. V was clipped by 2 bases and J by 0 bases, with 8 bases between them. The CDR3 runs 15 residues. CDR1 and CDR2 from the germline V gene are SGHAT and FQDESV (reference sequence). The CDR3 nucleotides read TGTGCCAGCAGCTTAACTCGAAACTCCTACAATGAGCAGTTCTTC. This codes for CASSLTRNSYNEQFF.

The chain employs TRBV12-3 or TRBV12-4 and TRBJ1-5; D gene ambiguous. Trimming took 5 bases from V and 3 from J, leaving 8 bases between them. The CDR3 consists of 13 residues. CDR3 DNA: TGTGCCAGCAGTACCCAGAACAATCAGCCCCAGCATTTT. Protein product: CASSTQNNQPQHF.

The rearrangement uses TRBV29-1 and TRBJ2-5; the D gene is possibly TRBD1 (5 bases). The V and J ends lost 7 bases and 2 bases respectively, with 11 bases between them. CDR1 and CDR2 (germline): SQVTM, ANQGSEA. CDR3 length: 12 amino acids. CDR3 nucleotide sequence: TGCAGCGGGCGTCAGGGTCAAGAGACCCAGTACTTC. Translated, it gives CSGRQGQETQYF.

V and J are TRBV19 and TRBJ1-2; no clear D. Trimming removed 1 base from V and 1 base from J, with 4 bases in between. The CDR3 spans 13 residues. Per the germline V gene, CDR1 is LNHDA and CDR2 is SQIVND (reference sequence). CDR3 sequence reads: CASSIAGNYGYTF. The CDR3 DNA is TGTGCCAGTAGTATAGCCGGTAACTATGGCTACACCTTC.

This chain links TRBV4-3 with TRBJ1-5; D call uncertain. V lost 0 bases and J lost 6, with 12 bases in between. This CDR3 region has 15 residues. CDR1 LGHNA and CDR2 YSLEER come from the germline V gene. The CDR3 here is CASSQDVEGFQPQHF. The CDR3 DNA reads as TGCGCCAGCAGCCAAGATGTGGAGGGTTTTCAGCCCCAGCATTTT.